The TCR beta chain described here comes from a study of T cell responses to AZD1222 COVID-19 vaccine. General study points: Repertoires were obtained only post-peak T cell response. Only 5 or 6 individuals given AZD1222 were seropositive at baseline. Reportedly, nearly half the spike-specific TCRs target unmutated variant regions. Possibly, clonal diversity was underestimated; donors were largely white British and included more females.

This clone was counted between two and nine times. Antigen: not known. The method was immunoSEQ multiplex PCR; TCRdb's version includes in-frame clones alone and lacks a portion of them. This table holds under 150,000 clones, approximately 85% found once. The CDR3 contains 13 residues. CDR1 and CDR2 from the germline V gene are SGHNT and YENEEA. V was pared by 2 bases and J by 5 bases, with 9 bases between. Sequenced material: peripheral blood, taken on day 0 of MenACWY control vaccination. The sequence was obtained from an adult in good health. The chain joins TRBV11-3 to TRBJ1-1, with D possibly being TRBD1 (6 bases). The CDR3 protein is CASSLQGNTEAFF. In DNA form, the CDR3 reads TGTGCCAGCAGCTTACAGGGGAATACTGAAGCTTTCTTT.